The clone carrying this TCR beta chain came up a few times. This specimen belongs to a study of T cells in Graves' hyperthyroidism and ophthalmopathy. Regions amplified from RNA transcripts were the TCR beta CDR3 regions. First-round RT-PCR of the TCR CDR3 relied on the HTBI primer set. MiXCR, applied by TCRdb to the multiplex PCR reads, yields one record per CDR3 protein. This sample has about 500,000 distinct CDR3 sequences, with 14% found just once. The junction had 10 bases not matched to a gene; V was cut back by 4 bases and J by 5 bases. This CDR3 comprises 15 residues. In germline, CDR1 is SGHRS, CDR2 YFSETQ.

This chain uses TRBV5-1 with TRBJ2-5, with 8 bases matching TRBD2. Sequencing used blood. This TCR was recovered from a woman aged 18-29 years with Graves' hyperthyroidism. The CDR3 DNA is TGCGCCAGCAGCGCCGGGACTAGTATTTTCGAGACCCAGTACTTC. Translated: CASSAGTSIFETQYF.